This is a list of T cell receptor beta chains from one sample in a study of response to subunit inactivated influenza vaccine. From the RT-PCR reads, TCRdb called clonotypes with MiXCR, one entry per CDR3 protein. The table records almost 600,000 distinct CDR3 sequences, approximately 15% of them present only once. This material consisted of PBMCs from blood, taken 11 to 12 days after vaccination. The origin of the receptors is a middle-aged man who received an inactivated influenza vaccine. CDR3s include the opening cysteine and the closing phenylalanine or tryptophan. Each record gives: D gene, V gene, clone size, J gene, CDR3 protein, CDR3 DNA. The D gene is left open where the match is weak. Not every row has a clone size; where given, it reads once, few, many or a size class.

d_call: TRBD1
v_call: TRBV28
clone_size: few
j_call: TRBJ2-1
cdr3_aa: CASSFRTGTYNEQFF
cdr3_nt: TGTGCCAGCAGTTTTCGGACAGGAACCTACAATGAGCAGTTCTTC

d_call: TRBD2
v_call: TRBV12-3/TRBV12-4
clone_size: NA
j_call: TRBJ2-5
cdr3_aa: CASSTPRASGAETQYF
cdr3_nt: TGTGCCAGCAGCACTCCGCGAGCTAGCGGGGCAGAGACCCAGTACTTC

d_call: NA
v_call: TRBV25-1
clone_size: NA
j_call: TRBJ1-2
cdr3_aa: CASSKGDYGYTF
cdr3_nt: TGTGCCAGCAGTAAAGGTGACTATGGCTACACCTTC

d_call: NA
v_call: TRBV29-1
clone_size: NA
j_call: TRBJ2-1
cdr3_aa: CSVEGPPSSARGEQFF
cdr3_nt: TGCAGCGTTGAAGGCCCGCCTAGCTCGGCCAGGGGTGAGCAGTTCTTC

d_call: NA
v_call: TRBV7-9
clone_size: many
j_call: TRBJ2-7
cdr3_aa: CASSLAVSYEQYF
cdr3_nt: TGTGCCAGCAGCTTAGCGGTCAGCTACGAGCAGTACTTC

d_call: NA
v_call: TRBV20-1
clone_size: NA
j_call: TRBJ2-3
cdr3_aa: CSARGGRASNTQYF
cdr3_nt: TGCAGTGCTAGAGGGGGCAGGGCATCGAATACGCAGTATTTT

d_call: NA
v_call: TRBV7-7
clone_size: few
j_call: TRBJ2-2
cdr3_aa: CASGRGSNTGELFF
cdr3_nt: TGTGCTAGTGGACGGGGGTCCAACACCGGGGAGCTGTTTTTT

d_call: TRBD1
v_call: TRBV5-1
clone_size: many
j_call: TRBJ1-6
cdr3_aa: CASSWGGTGDSPLHF
cdr3_nt: TGCGCCAGCAGCTGGGGGGGGACAGGGGATTCACCCCTCCACTTT

d_call: TRBD1
v_call: TRBV15
clone_size: NA
j_call: TRBJ2-4
cdr3_aa: CATSRDKTGLDIQYF
cdr3_nt: TGTGCCACCAGCAGAGACAAGACAGGGTTGGACATTCAGTACTTC

d_call: NA
v_call: TRBV20-1
clone_size: NA
j_call: TRBJ2-1
cdr3_aa: CSAKWSLGNEQFF
cdr3_nt: TGCAGTGCTAAGTGGAGCTTGGGGAATGAGCAGTTCTTC

d_call: NA
v_call: TRBV9
clone_size: few
j_call: TRBJ2-1
cdr3_aa: CASSVEGSHYNEQFF
cdr3_nt: TGTGCCAGTAGCGTAGAGGGGTCTCACTACAATGAGCAGTTCTTC

d_call: NA
v_call: TRBV18
clone_size: NA
j_call: TRBJ2-5
cdr3_aa: CASSLPGPRNQETQYF
cdr3_nt: TGTGCCAGCTCACTCCCGGGACCAAGAAACCAAGAGACCCAGTACTTC

d_call: NA
v_call: TRBV19
clone_size: few
j_call: TRBJ2-5
cdr3_aa: CASSSTHQETQYF
cdr3_nt: TGTGCCAGTAGTAGTACACACCAAGAGACCCAGTACTTC

d_call: NA
v_call: TRBV29-1
clone_size: few
j_call: TRBJ2-1
cdr3_aa: CSVLTVGLGEQFF
cdr3_nt: TGCAGCGTTTTGACAGTAGGCCTGGGTGAGCAGTTCTTC

d_call: NA
v_call: TRBV5-1
clone_size: many
j_call: TRBJ2-1
cdr3_aa: CASSFDPSSYNEQFF
cdr3_nt: TGCGCCAGCAGCTTCGACCCCAGCTCCTACAATGAGCAGTTCTTC

d_call: TRBD1
v_call: TRBV5-5
clone_size: NA
j_call: TRBJ1-5
cdr3_aa: CASALRGTGEGAQHF
cdr3_nt: TGTGCCAGCGCATTAAGAGGGACAGGGGAGGGGGCCCAGCATTTT

d_call: NA
v_call: TRBV9
clone_size: few
j_call: TRBJ2-1
cdr3_aa: CASNPSGWAYNEQFF
cdr3_nt: TGTGCCAGCAACCCCAGCGGGTGGGCTTACAATGAGCAGTTCTTC

d_call: NA
v_call: TRBV12-3/TRBV12-4
clone_size: few
j_call: TRBJ1-2
cdr3_aa: CASSLTRINYGYTF
cdr3_nt: TGTGCCAGCAGTTTAACCAGGATTAACTATGGCTACACCTTC

d_call: TRBD2
v_call: TRBV6-2/TRBV6-3
clone_size: NA
j_call: TRBJ2-1
cdr3_aa: CASSYRGGEYNEQFF
cdr3_nt: TGTGCCAGCAGTTACAGGGGAGGGGAGTACAATGAGCAGTTCTTC

d_call: TRBD1
v_call: TRBV10-3
clone_size: few
j_call: TRBJ1-1
cdr3_aa: CAISEGQGPLLMNTEAFF
cdr3_nt: TGTGCCATCAGCGAGGGACAGGGGCCTTTACTCATGAACACTGAAGCTTTCTTT

d_call: TRBD2
v_call: TRBV11-2
clone_size: NA
j_call: TRBJ2-1
cdr3_aa: CASSLVASGDLGLNEQFF
cdr3_nt: TGTGCCAGCAGCTTAGTGGCTAGCGGGGATTTGGGGCTCAATGAGCAGTTCTTC

d_call: NA
v_call: TRBV29-1
clone_size: few
j_call: TRBJ1-2
cdr3_aa: CSDESRVF
cdr3_nt: TGCAGCGACGAATCCCGGGTTTTC